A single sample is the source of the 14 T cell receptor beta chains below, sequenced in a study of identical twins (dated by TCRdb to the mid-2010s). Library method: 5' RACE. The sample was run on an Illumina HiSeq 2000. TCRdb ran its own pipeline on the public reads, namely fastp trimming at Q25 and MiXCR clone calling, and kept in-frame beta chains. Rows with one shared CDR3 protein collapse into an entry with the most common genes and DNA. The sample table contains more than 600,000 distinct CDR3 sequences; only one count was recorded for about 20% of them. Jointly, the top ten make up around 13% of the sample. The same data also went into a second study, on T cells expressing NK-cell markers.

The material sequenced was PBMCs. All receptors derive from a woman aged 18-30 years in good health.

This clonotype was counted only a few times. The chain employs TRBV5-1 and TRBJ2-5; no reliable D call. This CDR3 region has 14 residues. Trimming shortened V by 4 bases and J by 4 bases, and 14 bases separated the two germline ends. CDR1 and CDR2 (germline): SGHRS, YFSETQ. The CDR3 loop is CASSMTPAGETQYF. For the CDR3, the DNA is TGCGCCAGCAGCATGACACCTGCAGGAGAGACCCAGTACTTC.

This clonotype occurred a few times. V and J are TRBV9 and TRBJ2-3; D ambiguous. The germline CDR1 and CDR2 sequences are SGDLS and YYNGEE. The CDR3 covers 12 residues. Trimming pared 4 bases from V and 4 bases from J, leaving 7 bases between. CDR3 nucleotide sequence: TGTGCCAGCAGCCCTCTTTCAGATACGCAGTATTTT. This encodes CASSPLSDTQYF.

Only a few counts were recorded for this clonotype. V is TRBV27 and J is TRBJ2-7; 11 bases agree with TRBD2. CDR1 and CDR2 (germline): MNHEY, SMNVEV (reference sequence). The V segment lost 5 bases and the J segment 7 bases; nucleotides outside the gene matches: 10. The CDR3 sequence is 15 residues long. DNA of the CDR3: TGTGCCAGCAGTGCCTATCCGGGACTAGCGGTTGAGCAGTACTTC. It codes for CASSAYPGLAVEQYF.

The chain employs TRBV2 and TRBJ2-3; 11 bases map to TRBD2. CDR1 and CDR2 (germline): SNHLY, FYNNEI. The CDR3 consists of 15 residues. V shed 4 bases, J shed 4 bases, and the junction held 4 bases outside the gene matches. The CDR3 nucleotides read TGTGCCAGCAGTGTATCGACTAGCGGGGCAGATACGCAGTATTTT. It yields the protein CASSVSTSGADTQYF. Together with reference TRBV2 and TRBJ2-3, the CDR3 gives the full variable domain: EPEVTQTPSHQVTQMGQEVILRCVPISNHLYFYWYRQILGQKVEFLVSFYNNEISEKSEIFDDQFSVERPDGSNFTLKIRSTKLEDSAMYFCASSVSTSGADTQYFGPGTRLTVL.

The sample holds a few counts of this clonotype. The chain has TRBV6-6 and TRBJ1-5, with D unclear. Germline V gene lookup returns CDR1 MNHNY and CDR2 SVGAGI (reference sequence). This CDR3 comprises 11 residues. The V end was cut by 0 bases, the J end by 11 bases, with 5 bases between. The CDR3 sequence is CASSYSWSQHF. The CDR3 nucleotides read TGTGCCAGCAGTTACTCGTGGTCCCAGCATTTT.

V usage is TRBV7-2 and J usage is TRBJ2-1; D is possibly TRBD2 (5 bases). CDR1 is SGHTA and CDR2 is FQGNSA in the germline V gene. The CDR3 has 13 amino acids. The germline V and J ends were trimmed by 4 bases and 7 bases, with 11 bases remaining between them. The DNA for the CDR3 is TGTGCCAGCAGCTCGGCGGGTGCAAATGAGCAGTTCTTC. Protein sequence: CASSSAGANEQFF.

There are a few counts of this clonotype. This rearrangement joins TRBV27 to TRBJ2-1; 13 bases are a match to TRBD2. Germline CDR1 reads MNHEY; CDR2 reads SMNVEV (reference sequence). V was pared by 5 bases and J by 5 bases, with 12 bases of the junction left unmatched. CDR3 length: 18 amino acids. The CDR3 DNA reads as TGTGCCAGCAGTAGTAATCGGGGACTAGCGGGACAAAACAATGAGCAGTTCTTC. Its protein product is CASSSNRGLAGQNNEQFF.

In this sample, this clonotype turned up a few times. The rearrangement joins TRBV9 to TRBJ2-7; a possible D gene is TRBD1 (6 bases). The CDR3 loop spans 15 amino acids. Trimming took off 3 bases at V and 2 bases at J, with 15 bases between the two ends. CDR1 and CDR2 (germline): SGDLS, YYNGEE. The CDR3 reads CASSADGTPTYEQYF. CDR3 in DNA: TGTGCCAGCAGCGCCGACGGGACACCAACCTACGAGCAGTACTTC.

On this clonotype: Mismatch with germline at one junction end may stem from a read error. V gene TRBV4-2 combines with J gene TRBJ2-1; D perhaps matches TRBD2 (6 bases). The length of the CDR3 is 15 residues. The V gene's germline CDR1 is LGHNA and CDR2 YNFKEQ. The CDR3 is CASSQDWPGDNVQFF. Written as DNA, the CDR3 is TGTGCCAGCAGCCAAGATTGGCCGGGAGACAATGTGCAGTTCTTC.

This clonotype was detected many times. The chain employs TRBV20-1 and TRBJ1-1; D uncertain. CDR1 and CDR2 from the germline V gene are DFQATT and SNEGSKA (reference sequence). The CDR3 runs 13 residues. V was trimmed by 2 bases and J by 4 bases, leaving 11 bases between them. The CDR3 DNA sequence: TGCAGTGCTAGACTAGGTCTGGGCACTGAAGCTTTCTTT. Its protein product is CSARLGLGTEAFF.

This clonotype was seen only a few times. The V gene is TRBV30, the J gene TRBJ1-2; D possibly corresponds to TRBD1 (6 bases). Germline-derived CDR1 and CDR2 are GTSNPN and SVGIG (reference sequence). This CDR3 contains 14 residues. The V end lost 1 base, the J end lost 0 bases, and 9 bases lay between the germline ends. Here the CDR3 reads CAWSAPGANYGYTF. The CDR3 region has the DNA TGTGCCTGGAGTGCCCCAGGGGCTAACTATGGCTACACCTTC.

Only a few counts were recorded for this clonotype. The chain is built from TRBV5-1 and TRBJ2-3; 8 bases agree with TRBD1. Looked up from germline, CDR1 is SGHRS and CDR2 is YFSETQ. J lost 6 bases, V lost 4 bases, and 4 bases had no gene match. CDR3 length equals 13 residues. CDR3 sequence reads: CASSPGTGDTQYF. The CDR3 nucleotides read TGCGCCAGCAGCCCTGGGACAGGCGATACGCAGTATTTT.

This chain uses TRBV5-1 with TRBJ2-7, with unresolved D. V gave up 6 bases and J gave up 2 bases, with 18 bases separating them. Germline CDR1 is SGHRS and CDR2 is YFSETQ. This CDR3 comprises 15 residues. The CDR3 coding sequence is TGCGCCAGCACCCTGGGAAGGGCCCTTGCCTACGAGCAGTACTTC. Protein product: CASTLGRALAYEQYF. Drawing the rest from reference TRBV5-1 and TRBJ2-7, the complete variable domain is KAGVTQTPRYLIKTRGQQVTLSCSPISGHRSVSWYQQTPGQGLQFLFEYFSETQRNKGNFPGRFSGRQFSNSRSEMNVSTLELGDSALYLCASTLGRALAYEQYFGPGTRLTVT.

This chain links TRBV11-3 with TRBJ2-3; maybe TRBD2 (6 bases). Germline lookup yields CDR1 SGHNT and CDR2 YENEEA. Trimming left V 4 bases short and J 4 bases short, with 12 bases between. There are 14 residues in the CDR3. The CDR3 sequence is CASSSGLPPDTQYF. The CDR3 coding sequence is TGTGCCAGCAGCTCGGGACTCCCGCCAGATACGCAGTATTTT.